This T cell receptor (beta chain) is drawn from a study of human T cells and chemical hapten exposure. The study's findings and limits: Alopecia in all donors means immunity may differ from healthy individuals.

The library labeled individual cDNA molecules by adding unique molecular identifiers to them. Using its own MiXCR run on the RACE reads, TCRdb lists one record per CDR3 protein. The sample lists roughly 98,000 distinct CDR3 sequences, 9.5% to 15% occurring once. V gave up 7 bases and J gave up 2 bases; unmatched junction bases: 2. CDR1 MDHEN and CDR2 SYDVKM come from the germline V gene. This CDR3 spans 12 amino acids. Time point given: patch test 1, 2 weeks after DPC sensitization. Sample treatment: therapeutic diphenylcyclopropenone sensitization with weekly scalp DPC. Every donor had alopecia and was 18 to 70 years old; all were suitable for DPC. Ten or more counts support this clonotype. The antigen is not known.

The chain uses TRBV28 and TRBJ2-7, with 7 bases aligning to TRBD2. This clonotype was obtained from a woman aged 35 to 49 with alopecia areata. Some clones in this sample may be carry-over from other donors' samples. The sequences come from whole blood, collected in connection with sensitization to the hapten diphenylcyclopropenone (DPC). This chain's CDR3 is CASKAGPYEQYF. Written as DNA, the CDR3 is TGTGCCAGCAAAGCGGGACCCTACGAGCAGTACTTC. Based on the CDR3 plus reference TRBV28 and TRBJ2-7, the full variable domain is DVKVTQSSRYLVKRTGEKVFLECVQDMDHENMFWYRQDPGLGLRLIYFSYDVKMKEKGDIPEGYSVSREKKERFSLILESASTNQTSMYLCASKAGPYEQYFGPGTRLTVT.